The subject of this entry is one T cell receptor (beta chain). The entry originates in a study of blood T cells in healthy people across ages. The CDR3 has 16 amino acids. V was clipped by 4 bases and J by 4 bases; unmatched bases: 8. CDR1 is SQVTM and CDR2 is ANQGSEA in the germline V gene. A second PCR of 7 to 11 cycles used a sample-barcoded 5' primer and a J-beta primer mix. Each of the samples gave a minimum of 3 million paired-end reads that contained CDR3. TCRdb independently ran MiXCR on the 5' RACE reads; one entry per CDR3 protein. The sample gives over a million distinct CDR3 sequences, approximately 25% of which show up once; about 0.69% is in the top ten. The same data also went into a second study, on T cells of mothers and their children. That work states: Researchers put all of the extracted RNA into cDNA synthesis, using around 1.5 ug per 15 ul.

The gene calls are TRBV29-1 and TRBJ2-1, with TRBD2 matching over 12 bases. The sequence was obtained from a girl aged 2-10 years in good health. Sequenced sample: blood. The CDR3 region is CSVALGLAGRYNEQFF. The CDR3 region has the DNA TGCAGCGTTGCCCTCGGACTAGCGGGACGGTACAATGAGCAGTTCTTC.